This T cell receptor beta chain emerged from a study of radiotherapy plus CTLA-4 blockade in lung cancer (dated by TCRdb to the late 2010s). Describing the broader study: Objective responses were observed in roughly a sixth of enrolled patients, and disease control was achieved in 31%. On the study overall, not on this receptor specifically: The strongest predictors of response, as reported, were early dynamic changes in blood T cell clones along with a rise in serum interferon-beta after radiation. TCR clones derived from tumors expanded in peripheral blood after treatment with radiotherapy and ipilimumab.

Libraries were prepared through the immunoSEQ multiplex PCR assay. TCRdb took this table from immuneACCESS and kept in-frame rearrangements with V and J called. Such tables lack part of the clones; where checked against another copy, unresolved V genes explain under half of the gap, and the rest is unexplained. This sample holds 83,000 or so clones; roughly 87% were observed only once. The top ten clonotypes cover 0.75% to 1% of the sample. Turning to this clone: Its antigen specificity is not known. Base qualities are not provided; no much larger clone lies one nucleotide away.

The study evaluated CTLA-4 blockade (ipilimumab) given together with focal radiation therapy in patients who had chemo-refractory metastatic non-small-cell lung cancer. The origin of this receptor is a human donor with non-small cell lung cancer who had stable disease on radiotherapy plus ipilimumab. This sample comprised peripheral blood, obtained from a patient treated with radiotherapy plus ipilimumab.

The DNA sequence follows: TGTGCCACCAGCAGAGAAAGGAGGAGTTCCACAGATACGCAGTATTTT. Protein translation: CATSRERRSSTDTQYF. This chain is built from TRBV15 and TRBJ2-3; possibly the D gene is TRBD2, per 5 matching bases. The CDR3 runs 16 residues from the cysteine to the phenylalanine. Only the CDR3 part of the read is kept: 48 bases, read in frame from the first base. The germline V gene (reference sequence) sets CDR1 to LNHNV and CDR2 to YYDKDF. V was cut back by 0 bases and J by 2 bases, leaving a gap of 12 bases between them.